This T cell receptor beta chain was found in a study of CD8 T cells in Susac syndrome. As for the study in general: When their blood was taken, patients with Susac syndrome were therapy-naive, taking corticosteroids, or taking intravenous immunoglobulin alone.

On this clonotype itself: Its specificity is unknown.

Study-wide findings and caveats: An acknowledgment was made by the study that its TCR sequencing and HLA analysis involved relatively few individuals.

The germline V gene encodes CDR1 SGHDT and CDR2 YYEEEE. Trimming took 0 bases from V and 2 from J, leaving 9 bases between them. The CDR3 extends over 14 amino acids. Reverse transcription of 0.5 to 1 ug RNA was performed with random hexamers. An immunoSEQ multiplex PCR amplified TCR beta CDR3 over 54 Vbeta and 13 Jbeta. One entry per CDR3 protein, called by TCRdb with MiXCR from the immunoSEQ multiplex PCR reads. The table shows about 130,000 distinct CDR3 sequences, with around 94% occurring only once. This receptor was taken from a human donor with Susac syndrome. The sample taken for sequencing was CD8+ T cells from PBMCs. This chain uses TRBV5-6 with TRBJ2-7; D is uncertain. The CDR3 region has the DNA TGTGCCAGCAGCTTGGGTCCGGCCGCCTACGAGCAGTACTTC. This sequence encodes CASSLGPAAYEQYF.